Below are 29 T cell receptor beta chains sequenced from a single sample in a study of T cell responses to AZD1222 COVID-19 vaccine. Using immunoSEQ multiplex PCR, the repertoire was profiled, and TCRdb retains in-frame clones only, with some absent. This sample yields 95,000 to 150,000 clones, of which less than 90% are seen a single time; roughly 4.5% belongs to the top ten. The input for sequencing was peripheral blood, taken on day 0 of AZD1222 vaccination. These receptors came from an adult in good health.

The CDR3 nucleotides read TGTGCCAGCAGCCAGCAGGGAGGTACTGAAGCTTTCTTT. It translates to CASSQQGGTEAFF. The V gene is TRBV14, the J gene TRBJ1-1, with D possibly TRBD1 on 5 matching bases. V lost 3 bases and J 5 bases, leaving 10 bases between the germline ends. The CDR3 covers 13 residues. The germline V gene encodes CDR1 SGHDN and CDR2 FVKESK.

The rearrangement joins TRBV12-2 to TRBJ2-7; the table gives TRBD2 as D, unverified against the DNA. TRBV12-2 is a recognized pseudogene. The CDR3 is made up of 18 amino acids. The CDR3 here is CASRTRGLGTSGSNEQYF. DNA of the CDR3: TGTGCAAGTCGCACAAGGGGCCTTGGTACTAGCGGGAGTAACGAGCAGTACTTC.

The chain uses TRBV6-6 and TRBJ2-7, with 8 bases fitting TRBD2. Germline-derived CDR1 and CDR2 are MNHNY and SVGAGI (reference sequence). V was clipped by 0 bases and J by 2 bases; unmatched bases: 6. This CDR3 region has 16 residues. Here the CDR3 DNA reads TGTGCCAGCAGTTACTCGGCAAGCGGGAGTGCCTACGAGCAGTACTTC. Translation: CASSYSASGSAYEQYF.

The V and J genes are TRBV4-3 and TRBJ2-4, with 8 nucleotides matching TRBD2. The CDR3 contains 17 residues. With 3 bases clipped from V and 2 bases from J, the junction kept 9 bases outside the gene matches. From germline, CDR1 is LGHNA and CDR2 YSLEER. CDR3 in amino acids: CASSQGTSPETKNIQYF. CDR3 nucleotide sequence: TGCGCCAGCAGCCAGGGGACTAGTCCTGAGACCAAAAACATTCAGTACTTC.

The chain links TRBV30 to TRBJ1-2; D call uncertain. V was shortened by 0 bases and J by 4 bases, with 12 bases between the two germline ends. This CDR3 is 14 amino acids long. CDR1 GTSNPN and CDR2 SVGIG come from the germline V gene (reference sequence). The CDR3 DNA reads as TGTGCCTGGAGTGTGGAGGGCGCGACCTATGGCTACACCTTC. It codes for CAWSVEGATYGYTF. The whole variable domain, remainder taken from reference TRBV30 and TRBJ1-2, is SQTIHQWPATLVQPVGSPLSLECTVEGTSNPNLYWYRQAAGRGLQLLFYSVGIGQISSEVPQNLSASRPQDRQFILSSKKLLLSDSGFYLCAWSVEGATYGYTFGSGTRLTVV.

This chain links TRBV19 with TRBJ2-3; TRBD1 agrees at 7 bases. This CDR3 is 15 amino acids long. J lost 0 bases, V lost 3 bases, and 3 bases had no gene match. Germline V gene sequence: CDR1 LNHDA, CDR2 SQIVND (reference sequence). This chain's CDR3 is CASSIVDRSTDTQYF. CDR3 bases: TGTGCCAGTAGTATTGTGGACAGGAGCACAGATACGCAGTATTTT.

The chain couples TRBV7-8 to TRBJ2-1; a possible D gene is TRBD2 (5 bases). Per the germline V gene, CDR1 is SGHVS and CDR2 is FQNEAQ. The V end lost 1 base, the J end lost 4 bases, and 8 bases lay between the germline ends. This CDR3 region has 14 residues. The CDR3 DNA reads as TGTGCCAGCAGCTTAGTTTTAGCGTACAATGAGCAGTTCTTC. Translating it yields CASSLVLAYNEQFF.

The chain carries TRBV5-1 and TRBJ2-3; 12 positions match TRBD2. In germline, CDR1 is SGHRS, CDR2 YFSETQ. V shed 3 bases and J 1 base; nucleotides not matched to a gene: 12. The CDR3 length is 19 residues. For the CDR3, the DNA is TGCGCCAGCAGCTGGGGACCTCCCCTAGCGGGAGGGCGCACAGATACGCAGTATTTT. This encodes CASSWGPPLAGGRTDTQYF.

In DNA form, the CDR3 reads TGTGCCAGCAGTTTCTCCTCTCAGGGGTCTGGAAACACCATATATTTT. It specifies CASSFSSQGSGNTIYF. J is TRBJ1-3 and V is TRBV28; possible D gene TRBD1, 6 bases. The V and J ends lost 3 bases and 1 base respectively, with 13 bases between them. CDR1 is MDHEN, CDR2 SYDVKM, per germline. The CDR3 is made up of 16 amino acids.

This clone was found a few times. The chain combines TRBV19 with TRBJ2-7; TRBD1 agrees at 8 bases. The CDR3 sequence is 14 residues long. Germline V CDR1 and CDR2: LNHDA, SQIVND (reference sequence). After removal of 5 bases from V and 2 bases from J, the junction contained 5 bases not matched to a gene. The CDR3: CASSWGQETYEQYF. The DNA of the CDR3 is TGTGCCAGTAGTTGGGGACAGGAGACCTACGAGCAGTACTTC.

For the CDR3, the DNA is TGCGCCAGCAGCCAAGGGGGTGAGCAGTTCTTC. As protein: CASSQGGEQFF. The rearrangement joins TRBV4-3 to TRBJ2-1; the D is unclear. The CDR3 consists of 11 residues. The V gene lost 1 base and the J gene lost 9 bases, with 4 bases spanning the gap. Germline CDR1 LGHNA, CDR2 YSLEER.

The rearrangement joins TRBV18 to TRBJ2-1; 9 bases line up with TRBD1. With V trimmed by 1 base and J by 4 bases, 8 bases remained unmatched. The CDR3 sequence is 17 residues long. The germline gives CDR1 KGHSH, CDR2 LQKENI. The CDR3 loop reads CASSPRTGQGLYNEQFF. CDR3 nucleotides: TGTGCCAGCTCACCACGGACGGGACAGGGCTTGTACAATGAGCAGTTCTTC.

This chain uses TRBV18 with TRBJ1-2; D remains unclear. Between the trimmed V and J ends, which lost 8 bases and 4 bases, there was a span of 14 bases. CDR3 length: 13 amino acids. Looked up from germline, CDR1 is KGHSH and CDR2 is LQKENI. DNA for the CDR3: TGTGCCAGCACCGGAGGCTACCCCTATGGCTACACCTTC. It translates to CASTGGYPYGYTF. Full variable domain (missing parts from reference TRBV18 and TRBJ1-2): NAGVMQNPRHLVRRRGQEARLRCSPMKGHSHVYWYRQLPEEGLKFMVYLQKENIIDESGMPKERFSAEFPKEGPSILRIQQVVRGDSAAYFCASTGGYPYGYTFGSGTRLTVV.

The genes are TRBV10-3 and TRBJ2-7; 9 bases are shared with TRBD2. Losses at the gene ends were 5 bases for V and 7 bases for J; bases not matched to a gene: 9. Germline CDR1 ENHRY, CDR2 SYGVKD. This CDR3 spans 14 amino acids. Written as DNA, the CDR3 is TGTGCCATCAGTTTAGCGGGAGAAGGAAGAGAGCAGTACTTC. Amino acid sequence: CAISLAGEGREQYF.

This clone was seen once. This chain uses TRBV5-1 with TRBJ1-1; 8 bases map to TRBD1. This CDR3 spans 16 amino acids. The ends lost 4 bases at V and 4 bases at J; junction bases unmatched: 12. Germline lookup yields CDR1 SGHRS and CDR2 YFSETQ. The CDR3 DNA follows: TGCGCCAGCAGCATAGAACCCACAGGGGGAGTCACTGAAGCTTTCTTT. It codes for CASSIEPTGGVTEAFF.

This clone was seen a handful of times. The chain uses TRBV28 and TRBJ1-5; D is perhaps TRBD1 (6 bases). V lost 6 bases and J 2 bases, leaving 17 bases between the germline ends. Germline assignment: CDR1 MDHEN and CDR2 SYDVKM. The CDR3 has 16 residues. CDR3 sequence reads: CASRYITGPRNQPQHF. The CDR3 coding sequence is TGTGCCAGCAGGTATATAACAGGGCCCCGCAATCAGCCCCAGCATTTT.

This CDR3 is CASSYTRQGGNYGYTF. The DNA for the CDR3 is TGTGCCAGCAGTTACACCCGACAGGGGGGAAACTATGGCTACACCTTC. The chain recombines TRBV6-5 with TRBJ1-2; TRBD1 agrees at 9 bases. Per the germline V gene, CDR1 is MNHEY and CDR2 is SVGAGI. The junction had 6 bases not matched to a gene; V was cut back by 2 bases and J by 2 bases. This CDR3 spans 16 amino acids.

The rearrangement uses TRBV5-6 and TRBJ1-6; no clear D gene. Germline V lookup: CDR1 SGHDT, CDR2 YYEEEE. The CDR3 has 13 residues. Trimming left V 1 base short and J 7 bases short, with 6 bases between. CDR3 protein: CASSLRPNSPLHF. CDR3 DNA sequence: TGTGCCAGCAGCTTGAGACCCAATTCACCCCTCCACTTT. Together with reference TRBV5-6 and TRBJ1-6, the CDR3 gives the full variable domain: DAGVTQSPTHLIKTRGQQVTLRCSPKSGHDTVSWYQQALGQGPQFIFQYYEEEERQRGNFPDRFSGHQFPNYSSELNVNALLLGDSALYLCASSLRPNSPLHFGNGTRLTVT.

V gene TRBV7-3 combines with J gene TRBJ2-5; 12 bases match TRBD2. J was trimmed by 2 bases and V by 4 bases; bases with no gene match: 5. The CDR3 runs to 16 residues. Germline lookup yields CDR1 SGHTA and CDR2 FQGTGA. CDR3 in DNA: TGTGCCAGCAGCTCCGGACTAGCGGGGCAACAAGAGACCCAGTACTTC. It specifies CASSSGLAGQQETQYF. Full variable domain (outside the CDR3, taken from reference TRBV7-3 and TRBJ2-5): GAGVSQTPSNKVTEKGKYVELRCDPISGHTALYWYRQSLGQGPEFLIYFQGTGAADDSGLPNDRFFAVRPEGSVSTLKIQRTERGDSAVYLCASSSGLAGQQETQYFGPGTRLLVL.

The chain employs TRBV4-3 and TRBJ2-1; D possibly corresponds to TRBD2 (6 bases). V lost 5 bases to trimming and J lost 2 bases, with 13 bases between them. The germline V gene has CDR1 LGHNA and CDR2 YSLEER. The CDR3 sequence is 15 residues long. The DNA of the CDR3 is TGCGCCAGCAGCTCCGTTCTAGCGCCCTACAATGAGCAGTTCTTC. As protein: CASSSVLAPYNEQFF.

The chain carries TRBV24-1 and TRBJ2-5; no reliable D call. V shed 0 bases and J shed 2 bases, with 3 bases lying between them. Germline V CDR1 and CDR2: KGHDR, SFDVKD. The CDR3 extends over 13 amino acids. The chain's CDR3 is CATSDLLQETQYF. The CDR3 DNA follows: TGTGCCACCAGTGATTTGCTTCAAGAGACCCAGTACTTC.

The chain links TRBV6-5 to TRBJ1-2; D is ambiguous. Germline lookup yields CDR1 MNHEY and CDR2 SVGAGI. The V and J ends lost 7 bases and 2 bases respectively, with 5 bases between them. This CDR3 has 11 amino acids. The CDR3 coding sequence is TGTGCCAGCACTGGGAACTATGGCTACACCTTC. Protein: CASTGNYGYTF.

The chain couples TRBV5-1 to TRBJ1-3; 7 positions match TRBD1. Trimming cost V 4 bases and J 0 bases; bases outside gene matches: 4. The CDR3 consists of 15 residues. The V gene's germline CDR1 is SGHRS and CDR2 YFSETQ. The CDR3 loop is CASSLDRASGNTIYF. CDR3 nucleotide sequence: TGCGCCAGCAGCCTAGACAGGGCCTCTGGAAACACCATATATTTT.

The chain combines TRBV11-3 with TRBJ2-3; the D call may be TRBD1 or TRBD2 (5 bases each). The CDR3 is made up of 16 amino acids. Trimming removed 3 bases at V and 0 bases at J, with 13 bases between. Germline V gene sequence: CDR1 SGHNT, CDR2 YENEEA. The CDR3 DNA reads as TGTGCCAGCAGCTTGGCCCTCGGGGCTAGCACAGATACGCAGTATTTT. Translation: CASSLALGASTDTQYF.

CDR3 in amino acids: CAIRGQGGMNTEAFF. CDR3 in DNA: TGTGCCATCCGGGGGCAGGGGGGGATGAACACTGAAGCTTTCTTT. This chain connects TRBV10-3 to TRBJ1-1; 7 bases are a match to TRBD1. The CDR3 has 15 residues. V gave up 8 bases and J gave up 0 bases; unmatched junction bases: 9. Germline values: CDR1 ENHRY, CDR2 SYGVKD.

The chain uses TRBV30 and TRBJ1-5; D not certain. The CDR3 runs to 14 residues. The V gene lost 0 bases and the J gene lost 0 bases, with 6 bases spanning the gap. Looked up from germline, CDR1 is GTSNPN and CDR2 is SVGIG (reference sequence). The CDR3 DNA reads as TGTGCCTGGAGTGTACTCAGTAGCAATCAGCCCCAGCATTTT. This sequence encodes CAWSVLSSNQPQHF.

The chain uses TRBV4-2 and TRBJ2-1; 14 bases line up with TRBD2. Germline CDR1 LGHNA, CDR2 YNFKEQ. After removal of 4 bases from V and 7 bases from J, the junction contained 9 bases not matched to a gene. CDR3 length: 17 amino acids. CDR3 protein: CASSRGTSGRRGNEQFF. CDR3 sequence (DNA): TGTGCCAGCAGCCGAGGGACTAGCGGGAGAAGGGGTAATGAGCAGTTCTTC.

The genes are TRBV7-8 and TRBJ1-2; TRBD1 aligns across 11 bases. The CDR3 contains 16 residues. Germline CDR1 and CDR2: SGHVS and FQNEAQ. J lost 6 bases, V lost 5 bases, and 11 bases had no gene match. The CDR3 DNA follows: TGTGCCAGCAGCCCACGGACAGGGGGCTCGTATAATGGCTACACCTTC. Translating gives CASSPRTGGSYNGYTF.

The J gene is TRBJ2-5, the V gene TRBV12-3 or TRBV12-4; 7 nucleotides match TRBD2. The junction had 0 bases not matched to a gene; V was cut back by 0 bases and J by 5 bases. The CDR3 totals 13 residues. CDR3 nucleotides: TGTGCCAGCAGTTTAGCGCGGGGGGAGACCCAGTACTTC. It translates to CASSLARGETQYF.